The clone carrying this T cell receptor (beta chain) was recorded a few times. What it binds is unknown. With constant-segment primers, 5'RACE yielded cDNA libraries of TCR alpha and TCR beta that carried sample barcodes and UMIs. TCRdb called the 5' RACE reads again in MiXCR, with one record for every CDR3 protein. Of about 150,000 distinct CDR3 sequences detected, 6% appear once; the ten largest clones hold around 2%. V dropped 5 bases and J dropped 6; count of bases not matched to a gene: 4. Germline lookup yields CDR1 SGHRS and CDR2 YFSETQ. The length of the CDR3 is 14 residues. These data originate in a study of T-cell memory formation after mild COVID-19. Overall study results and limits: Within pre-infection memory, some responding clones were found, suggesting cross-reactive memory joined. Clones that contracted from day 15 to 85 were balanced CD4/CD8, while later expanders leaned CD4+. Contracting CD4+ clones lay largely in CM and EM, with CD8+ ones residing in EMRA.

This chain uses TRBV5-1 with TRBJ2-2; 10 positions match TRBD1. The TCR comes from an adult woman who had mild COVID-19 (a few samples of this study predate the infection). Cell type and time point are not known. The material sequenced was PBMCs or a T cell subset sorted from them (not recorded which). The CDR3 region has the DNA TGCGCCAGCAGAATCGGACAGGGGGCCGGGGAGCTGTTTTTT. Encoded protein: CASRIGQGAGELFF. The variable domain in full, with the rest retrieved from reference TRBV5-1 and TRBJ2-2, is KAGVTQTPRYLIKTRGQQVTLSCSPISGHRSVSWYQQTPGQGLQFLFEYFSETQRNKGNFPGRFSGRQFSNSRSEMNVSTLELGDSALYLCASRIGQGAGELFFGEGSRLTVL.